The 9 T cell receptor beta chains below come from one sample, sequenced in a study of cytotoxic CD8 clonotypes in ibrutinib-treated CLL. Clones were read by immunoSEQ multiplex PCR, and TCRdb kept only the in-frame ones, dropping some. The data contain 23,000 or so clones, about 70% of them singletons. Specimen: PBMCs, collected after 24 months of ibrutinib treatment. The receptors come from a human donor with chronic lymphocytic leukemia.

This clone ranks as medium-sized (0.01 to 0.1%). This chain joins TRBV27 and TRBJ1-1; a possible D gene is TRBD1 (6 bases). CDR3 length equals 15 residues. CDR1 and CDR2 from the germline V gene are MNHEY and SMNVEV (reference sequence). Trimming removed 1 base from V and 6 bases from J, with 15 bases in between. DNA for the CDR3: TGTGCCAGCAGTTTATTAGGGGGGCTTAACGCTGAAGCTTTCTTT. Protein: CASSLLGGLNAEAFF.

The chain combines TRBV7-9 with TRBJ1-3; D call uncertain. V lost 5 bases and J 2 bases, leaving 7 bases between the germline ends. This CDR3 is 13 amino acids long. The germline gives CDR1 SEHNR, CDR2 FQNEAQ (reference sequence). This CDR3 is CASSPQAGNTIYF. The CDR3, as DNA: TGTGCCAGCAGCCCCCAGGCTGGAAACACCATATATTTT.

The rearrangement uses TRBV11-2 and TRBJ1-3; 7 nucleotides match TRBD1. This CDR3 has 17 amino acids. The V and J ends lost 2 bases and 3 bases, in that order; junction bases with no gene match: 10. Germline V gives CDR1 SGHAT, CDR2 FQNNGV. CDR3 protein: CASSLTTTGSGGNTIYF. DNA for the CDR3: TGTGCCAGCAGCTTAACTACGACAGGGTCAGGTGGAAACACCATATATTTT.

V and J are TRBV7-9 and TRBJ2-7; D is perhaps TRBD1 or TRBD2 (5 bases each). The CDR3 sequence is 11 residues long. Between the trimmed V and J ends, which lost 4 bases and 7 bases, there was a span of 8 bases. Germline V lookup: CDR1 SEHNR, CDR2 FQNEAQ (reference sequence). This chain's CDR3 is CASSSGPEQYF. The CDR3 bases are TGTGCCAGCAGCTCGGGACCGGAGCAGTACTTC. Drawing the rest from reference TRBV7-9 and TRBJ2-7, the complete variable domain is DTGVSQNPRHKITKRGQNVTFRCDPISEHNRLYWYRQTLGQGPEFLTYFQNEAQLEKSRLLSDRFSAERPKGSFSTLEIQRTEQGDSAMYLCASSSGPEQYFGPGTRLTVT.

The chain links TRBV9 to TRBJ2-5, with D possibly being TRBD2 (7 bases). The length of the CDR3 is 15 residues. Trimming pared 2 bases from V and 5 bases from J, leaving 16 bases between. Germline CDR1 SGDLS, CDR2 YYNGEE. The CDR3 region is CASSVLWGGRETQYF. The CDR3 DNA sequence: TGTGCCAGCAGCGTCCTCTGGGGGGGGCGGGAGACCCAGTACTTC.

The chain couples TRBV21-1 to TRBJ2-2; the D call TRBD2 from the table was never checked on the DNA. TRBV21-1 is annotated as a pseudogene. This CDR3 region has 16 residues. The CDR3, as DNA: TGTGCCAGCAGCAAAGCGCTTTCGGGCCGACACCGGGGAGCTGTTTTT. Translated: CASSKALSGRHRGAVF.

This chain links TRBV29-1 with TRBJ1-3; D may be TRBD1 (5 bases). Germline-derived CDR1 and CDR2 are SQVTM and ANQGSEA. V was pared by 3 bases and J by 3 bases, with 9 bases between. The CDR3 totals 13 residues. Here the CDR3 DNA reads TGCAGCGTTGAGGGGGACGGTGGAAACACCATATATTTT. Protein: CSVEGDGGNTIYF.

V usage is TRBV5-6 and J usage is TRBJ2-6; D tentatively fits TRBD1 or TRBD2 (6 bases each). CDR1 is SGHDT and CDR2 is YYEEEE in the germline V gene. V dropped 4 bases and J dropped 2 bases, with 19 bases sitting between them. The CDR3 is 18 residues long. The CDR3 loop reads CASSLPGAKVTGANVLTF. The CDR3, as DNA: TGTGCCAGCAGCCTCCCGGGGGCGAAAGTAACTGGGGCCAACGTCCTGACTTTC.

This clone was recorded a few times. The CDR3 nucleotides are TGTGCCAGCAGCCAATTCCCACTTAGGACAGATACGCAGTATTTT. Its protein product is CASSQFPLRTDTQYF. The gene calls are TRBV4-2 and TRBJ2-3, with D uncertain. Trimming cost V 2 bases and J 3 bases, with 12 bases left between them. In germline, CDR1 is LGHNA, CDR2 YNFKEQ. The CDR3 is 15 amino acids.